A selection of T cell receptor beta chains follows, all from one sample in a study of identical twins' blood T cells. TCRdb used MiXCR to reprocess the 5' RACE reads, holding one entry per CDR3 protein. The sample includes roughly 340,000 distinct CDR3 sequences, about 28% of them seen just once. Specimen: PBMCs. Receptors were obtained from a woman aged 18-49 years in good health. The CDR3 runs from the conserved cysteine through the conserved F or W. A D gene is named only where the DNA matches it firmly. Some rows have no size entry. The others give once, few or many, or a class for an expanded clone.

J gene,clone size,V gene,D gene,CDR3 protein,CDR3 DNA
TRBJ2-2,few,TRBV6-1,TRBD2,CASSEASGGAGELFF,TGTGCCAGCAGTGAAGCTAGCGGGGGGGCCGGGGAGCTGTTTTTT
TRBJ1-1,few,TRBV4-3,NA,CASSQGGERAEAFF,TGCGCCAGCAGCCAAGGTGGGGAAAGGGCTGAAGCTTTCTTT
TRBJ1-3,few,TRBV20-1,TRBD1,CSAMGVVQQGASGNTIYF,TGCAGTGCTATGGGGGTAGTACAACAGGGGGCTTCTGGAAACACCATATATTTT
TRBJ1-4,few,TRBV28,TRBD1,CASGTVAEKLFF,TGTGCCAGCGGGACAGTTGCCGAAAAACTGTTTTTT
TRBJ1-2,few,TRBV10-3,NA,CAISDPSSGNGYGYTF,TGTGCCATCAGCGACCCTTCCTCTGGGAATGGCTATGGCTACACCTTC
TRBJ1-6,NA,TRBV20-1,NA,CSAREDPDNNSPLHF,TGCAGTGCTAGAGAAGACCCGGACAATAATTCACCCCTCCACTTT
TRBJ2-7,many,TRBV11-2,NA,CASSSSNLYEQYF,TGTGCCAGCAGCTCCAGTAATCTCTACGAGCAGTACTTC
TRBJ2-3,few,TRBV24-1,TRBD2,CATSVWPAGCEDTQYF,TGTGCCACCAGTGTCTGGCCAGCGGGGTGTGAGGATACGCAGTATTTT
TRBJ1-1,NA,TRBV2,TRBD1,CASQGTDNIEAFF,TGTGCCAGTCAAGGGACAGATAATATTGAAGCTTTCTTT
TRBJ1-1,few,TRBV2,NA,CASRVWPNTEAFF,TGTGCCAGCAGGGTCTGGCCGAACACTGAAGCTTTCTTT
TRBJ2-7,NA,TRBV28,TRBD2,CASSLGLAGDEQYF,TGTGCCAGCAGTTTGGGACTAGCGGGAGACGAGCAGTACTTC
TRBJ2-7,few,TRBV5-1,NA,CASSLRRQGDNHEQYF,TGCGCCAGCAGCTTGCGAAGGCAGGGAGATAACCACGAGCAGTACTTC
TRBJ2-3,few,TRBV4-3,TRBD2,CASSQVSFGTSGRTQDTQYF,TGCGCCAGCAGCCAAGTATCGTTCGGGACTAGCGGGAGAACGCAAGATACGCAGTATTTT
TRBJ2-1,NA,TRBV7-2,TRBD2,CAISFPLAGGYNEQFF,TGTGCCATCAGCTTTCCACTAGCGGGAGGTTACAATGAGCAGTTCTTC
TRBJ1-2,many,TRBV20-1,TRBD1,CSARETRDSYGYTF,TGCAGTGCTAGAGAAACCCGGGACAGTTATGGCTACACCTTC
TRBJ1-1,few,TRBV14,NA,CASSPPGGREAFF,TGTGCCAGCAGCCCCCCAGGAGGCAGGGAAGCTTTCTTT
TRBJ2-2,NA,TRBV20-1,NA,CSARVPTGELFF,TGCAGTGCTAGAGTGCCGACCGGGGAGCTGTTTTTT
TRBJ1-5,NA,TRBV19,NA,CASSIGGLSNQPQHF,TGTGCCAGTAGTATAGGCGGATTAAGCAATCAGCCCCAGCATTTT
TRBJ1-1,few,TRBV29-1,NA,CSVSVRGDTEAFF,TGCAGCGTCTCGGTCAGGGGTGACACTGAAGCTTTCTTT
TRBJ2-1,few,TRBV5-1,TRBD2,CASSEAGGRVSYNEQFF,TGCGCCAGCAGCGAAGCGGGAGGGAGAGTTTCCTACAATGAGCAGTTCTTC
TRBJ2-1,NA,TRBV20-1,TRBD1,CSAIGQGVLDNEQFF,TGCAGTGCTATAGGACAGGGAGTCCTAGACAATGAGCAGTTCTTC
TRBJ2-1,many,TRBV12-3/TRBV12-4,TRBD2,CASSLASGINEQFF,TGTGCCAGCAGTTTGGCTAGCGGGATCAATGAGCAGTTCTTC
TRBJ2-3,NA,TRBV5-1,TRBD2,CASSLERGRNTDTQYF,TGCGCCAGCAGCTTGGAGCGGGGGAGGAACACAGATACGCAGTATTTT
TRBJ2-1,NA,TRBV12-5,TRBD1,CASGLGQGADEQFF,TGTGCTAGTGGTTTAGGACAGGGGGCCGATGAGCAGTTCTTC
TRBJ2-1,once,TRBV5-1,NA,CASSWGSPSEQFF,TGCGCCAGCAGCTGGGGAAGCCCCAGTGAGCAGTTCTTC
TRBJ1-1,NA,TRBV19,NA,CASSIDGTMGTEAFF,TGTGCCAGTAGTATAGATGGGACGATGGGAACTGAAGCTTTCTTT
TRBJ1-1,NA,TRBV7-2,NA,CASSQLPGSTEAFF,TGTGCCAGCAGCCAACTCCCGGGGAGCACTGAAGCTTTCTTT
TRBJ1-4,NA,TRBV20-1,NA,CSASPDSTNEKLFF,TGCAGTGCTAGTCCGGACAGTACTAATGAAAAACTTTTTTTT
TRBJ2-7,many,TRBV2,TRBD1,CASQPRGQTYEQYF,TGTGCCTCACAGCCCAGGGGGCAAACCTACGAGCAGTACTTC
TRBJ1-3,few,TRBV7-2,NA,CASNQNGNTIYF,TGTGCCAGCAACCAAAACGGAAACACCATATATTTT
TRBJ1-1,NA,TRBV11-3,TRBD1,CASSPTGTGTGAFF,TGTGCCAGCAGCCCAACCGGGACAGGGACAGGAGCTTTCTTT
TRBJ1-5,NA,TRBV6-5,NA,CAISTLPGQPQHF,TGTGCCATCAGCACCTTGCCCGGGCAGCCCCAGCATTTT
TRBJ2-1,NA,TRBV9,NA,CASSFGSNNEQFF,TGTGCCAGCAGCTTCGGATCCAACAATGAGCAGTTCTTC
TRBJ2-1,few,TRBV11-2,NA,CASSLTGPYNEQFF,TGTGCCAGCAGCCTAACAGGGCCCTACAATGAGCAGTTCTTC
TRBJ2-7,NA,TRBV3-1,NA,CASSQGIWPPSYEQYF,TGTGCCAGCAGCCAAGGGATTTGGCCGCCGTCCTACGAGCAGTACTTC
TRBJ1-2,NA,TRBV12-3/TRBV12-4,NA,CASSSYSYYGYTF,TGTGCCAGCAGTTCCTACAGCTACTATGGCTACACCTTC
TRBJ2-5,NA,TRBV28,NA,CTITKGREETQYF,TGTACCATCACCAAGGGAAGGGAAGAGACCCAGTACTTC
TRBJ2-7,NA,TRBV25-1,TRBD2,CASSFSGTPEQYF,TGTGCCAGCAGCTTTAGCGGGACTCCCGAGCAGTACTTC
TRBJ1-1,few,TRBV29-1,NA,CSVEEGGGRGTEAFF,TGCAGCGTTGAAGAGGGTGGCGGGAGAGGCACTGAAGCTTTCTTT
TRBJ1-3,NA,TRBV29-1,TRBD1,CSVVTGEAGNTIYF,TGCAGCGTAGTGACAGGGGAAGCTGGAAACACCATATATTTT
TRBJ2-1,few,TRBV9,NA,CASSVIANEQFF,TGTGCCAGCAGCGTAATAGCAAATGAGCAGTTCTTC
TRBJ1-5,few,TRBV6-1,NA,CASSAFRTGTGNQPQHF,TGTGCCAGCAGTGCCTTCAGAACAGGAACAGGCAATCAGCCCCAGCATTTT
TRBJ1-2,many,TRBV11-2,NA,CASSLDFGQIYGYTF,TGTGCCAGCAGCTTAGATTTCGGACAGATCTATGGCTACACCTTC